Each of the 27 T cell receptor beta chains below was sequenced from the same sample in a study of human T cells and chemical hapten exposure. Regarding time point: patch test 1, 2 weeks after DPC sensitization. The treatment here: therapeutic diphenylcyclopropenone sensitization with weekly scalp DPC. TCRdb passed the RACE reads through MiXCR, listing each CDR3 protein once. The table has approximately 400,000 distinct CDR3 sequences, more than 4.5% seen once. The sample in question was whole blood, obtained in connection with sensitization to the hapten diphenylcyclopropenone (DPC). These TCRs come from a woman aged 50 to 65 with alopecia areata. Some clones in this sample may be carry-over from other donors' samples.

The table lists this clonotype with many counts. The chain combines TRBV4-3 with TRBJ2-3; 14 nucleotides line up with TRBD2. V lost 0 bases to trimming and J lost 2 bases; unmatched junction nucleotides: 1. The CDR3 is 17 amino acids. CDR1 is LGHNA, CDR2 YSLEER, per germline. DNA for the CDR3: TGCGCCAGCAGCCAAGAGGGACTAGCGGGAGACACAGATACGCAGTATTTT. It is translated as CASSQEGLAGDTDTQYF.

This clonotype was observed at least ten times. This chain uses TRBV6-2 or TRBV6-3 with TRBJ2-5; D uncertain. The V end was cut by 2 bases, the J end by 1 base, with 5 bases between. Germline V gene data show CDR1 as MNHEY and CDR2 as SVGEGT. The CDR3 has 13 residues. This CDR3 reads CASSYTSQETQYF. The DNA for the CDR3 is TGTGCCAGCAGTTACACCAGCCAAGAGACCCAGTACTTC.

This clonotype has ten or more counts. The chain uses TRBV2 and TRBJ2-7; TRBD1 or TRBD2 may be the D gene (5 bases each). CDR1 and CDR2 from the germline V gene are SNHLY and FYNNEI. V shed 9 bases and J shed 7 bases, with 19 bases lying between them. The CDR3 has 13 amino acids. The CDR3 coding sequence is TGTGCCAGTTCAGGCCGGGGCCCCGGGGAGCAGTACTTC. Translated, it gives CASSGRGPGEQYF.

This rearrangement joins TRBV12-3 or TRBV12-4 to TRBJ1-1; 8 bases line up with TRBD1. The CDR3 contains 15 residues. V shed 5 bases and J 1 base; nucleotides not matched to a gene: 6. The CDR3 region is CASSDRTGRNTEAFF. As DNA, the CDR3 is TGTGCCAGCAGTGATCGGACAGGGAGGAACACTGAAGCTTTCTTT.

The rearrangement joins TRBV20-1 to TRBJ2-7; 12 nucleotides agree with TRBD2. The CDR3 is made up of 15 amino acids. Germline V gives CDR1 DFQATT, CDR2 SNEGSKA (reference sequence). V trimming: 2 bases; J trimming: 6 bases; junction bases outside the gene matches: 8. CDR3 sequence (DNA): TGCAGTGCTAGAACCGGACTAGCGGGGACTCTCGAGCAGTACTTC. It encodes CSARTGLAGTLEQYF.

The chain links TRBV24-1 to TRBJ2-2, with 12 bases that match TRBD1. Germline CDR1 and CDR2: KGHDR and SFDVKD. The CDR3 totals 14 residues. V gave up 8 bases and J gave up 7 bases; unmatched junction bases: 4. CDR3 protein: CATKGQGASGELFF. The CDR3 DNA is TGTGCCACCAAGGGACAGGGGGCAAGCGGGGAGCTGTTTTTT.

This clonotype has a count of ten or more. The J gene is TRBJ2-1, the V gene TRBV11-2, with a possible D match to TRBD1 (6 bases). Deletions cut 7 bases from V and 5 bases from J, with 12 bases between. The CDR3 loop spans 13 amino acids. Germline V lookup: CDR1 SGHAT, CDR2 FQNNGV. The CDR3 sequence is CASTGDTDNEQFF. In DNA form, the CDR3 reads TGTGCCAGCACCGGGGACACCGACAATGAGCAGTTCTTC.

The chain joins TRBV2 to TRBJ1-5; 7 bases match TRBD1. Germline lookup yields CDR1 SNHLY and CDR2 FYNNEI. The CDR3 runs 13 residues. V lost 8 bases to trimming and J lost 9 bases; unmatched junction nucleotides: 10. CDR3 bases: TGTGCCAGCGGTACAGGGGCCTACGGGCCCCAGCATTTT. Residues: CASGTGAYGPQHF. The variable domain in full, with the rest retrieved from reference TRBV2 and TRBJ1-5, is EPEVTQTPSHQVTQMGQEVILRCVPISNHLYFYWYRQILGQKVEFLVSFYNNEISEKSEIFDDQFSVERPDGSNFTLKIRSTKLEDSAMYFCASGTGAYGPQHFGDGTRLSIL.

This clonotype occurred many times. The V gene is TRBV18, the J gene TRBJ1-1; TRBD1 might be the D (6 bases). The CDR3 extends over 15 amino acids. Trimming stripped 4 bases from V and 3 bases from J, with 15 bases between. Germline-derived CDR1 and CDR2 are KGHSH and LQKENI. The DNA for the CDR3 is TGTGCCAGCTCACTCCTGACAGGTTTTGACACTGAAGCTTTCTTT. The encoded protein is CASSLLTGFDTEAFF.

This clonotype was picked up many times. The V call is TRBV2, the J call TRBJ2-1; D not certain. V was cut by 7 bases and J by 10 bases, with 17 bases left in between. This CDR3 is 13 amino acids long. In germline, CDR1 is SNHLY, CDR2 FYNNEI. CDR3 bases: TGTGCCAGCAAAGTAGCCCCGGGTCAGGAGCAGTTCTTC. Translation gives CASKVAPGQEQFF.

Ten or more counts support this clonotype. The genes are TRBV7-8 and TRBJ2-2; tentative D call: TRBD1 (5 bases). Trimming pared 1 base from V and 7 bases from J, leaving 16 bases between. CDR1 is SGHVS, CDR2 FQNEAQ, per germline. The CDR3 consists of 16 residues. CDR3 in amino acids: CASSLGRQRRNGELFF. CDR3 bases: TGTGCCAGCAGCTTAGGGCGACAGCGTCGGAACGGGGAGCTGTTTTTT. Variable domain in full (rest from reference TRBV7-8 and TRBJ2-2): GAGVSQSPRYKVAKRGQDVALRCDPISGHVSLFWYQQALGQGPEFLTYFQNEAQLDKSGLPSDRFFAERPEGSVSTLKIQRTQQEDSAVYLCASSLGRQRRNGELFFGEGSRLTVL.

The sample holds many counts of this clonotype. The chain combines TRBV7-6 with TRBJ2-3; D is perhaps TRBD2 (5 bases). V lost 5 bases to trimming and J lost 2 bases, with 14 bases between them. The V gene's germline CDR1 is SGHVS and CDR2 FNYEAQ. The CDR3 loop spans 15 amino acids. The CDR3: CASSTRTGFTDTQYF. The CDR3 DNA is TGTGCCAGCAGCACTAGGACTGGGTTCACAGATACGCAGTATTTT.

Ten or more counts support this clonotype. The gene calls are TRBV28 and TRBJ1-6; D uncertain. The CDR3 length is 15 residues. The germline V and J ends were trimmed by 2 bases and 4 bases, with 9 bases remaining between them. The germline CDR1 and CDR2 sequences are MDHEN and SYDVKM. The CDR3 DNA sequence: TGTGCCAGCAGTTTAGGCCCCCGTTATAATTCACCCCTCCACTTT. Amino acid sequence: CASSLGPRYNSPLHF.

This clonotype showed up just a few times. The CDR3: CASIWDGRFGDTQYF. Written as DNA, the CDR3 is TGTGCCAGCATTTGGGACGGGAGATTTGGAGATACGCAGTATTTT. The chain carries TRBV5-5 and TRBJ2-3; perhaps TRBD2 as D (6 bases). There are 15 residues in the CDR3. V lost 6 bases to trimming and J lost 5 bases, with 19 bases between them. Germline-derived CDR1 and CDR2 are SGHKS and YYEKEE (reference sequence).

The CDR3 loop reads CASSRTGERTGELFF. CDR3 DNA: TGTGCCAGCAGCCGTACAGGGGAGAGGACCGGGGAGCTGTTTTTT. The chain combines TRBV14 with TRBJ2-2; 7 nucleotides align to TRBD1. Germline CDR1 reads SGHDN; CDR2 reads FVKESK. With V trimmed by 4 bases and J by 5 bases, 7 bases remained unmatched. CDR3 length: 15 residues.

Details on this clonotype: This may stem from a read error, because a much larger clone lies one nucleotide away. The CDR3 spells CAISSYGEIGNTIYF. The CDR3 DNA is TGTGCCATCAGTTCCTACGGGGAGATCGGAAACACCATATATTTT. The chain carries TRBV10-3 and TRBJ1-3; D uncertain. The V end lost 5 bases, the J end lost 4 bases, and 15 bases lay between the germline ends. Germline V gene lookup returns CDR1 ENHRY and CDR2 SYGVKD. This CDR3 comprises 15 residues.

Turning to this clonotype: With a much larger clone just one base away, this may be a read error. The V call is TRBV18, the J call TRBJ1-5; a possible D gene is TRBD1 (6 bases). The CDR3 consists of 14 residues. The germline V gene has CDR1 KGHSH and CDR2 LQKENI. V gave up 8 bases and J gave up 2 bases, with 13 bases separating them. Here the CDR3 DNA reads TGTGCCAGCCAATACAGGGATCGCAATCAGCCCCAGCATTTT. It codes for CASQYRDRNQPQHF.

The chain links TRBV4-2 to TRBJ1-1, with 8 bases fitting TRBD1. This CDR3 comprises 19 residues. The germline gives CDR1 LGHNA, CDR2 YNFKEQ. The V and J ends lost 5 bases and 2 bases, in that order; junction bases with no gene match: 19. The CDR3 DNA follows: TGTGCCAGCAGCGATACACCCACTCACCATCAGGGGGCCAACACTGAAGCTTTCTTT. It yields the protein CASSDTPTHHQGANTEAFF.

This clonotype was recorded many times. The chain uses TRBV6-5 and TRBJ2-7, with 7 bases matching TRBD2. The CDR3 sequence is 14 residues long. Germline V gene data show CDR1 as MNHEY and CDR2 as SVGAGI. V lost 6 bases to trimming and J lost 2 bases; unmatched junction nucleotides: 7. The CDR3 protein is CASRGGGSTYEQYF. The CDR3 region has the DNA TGTGCCAGCAGGGGGGGAGGGAGCACCTACGAGCAGTACTTC.

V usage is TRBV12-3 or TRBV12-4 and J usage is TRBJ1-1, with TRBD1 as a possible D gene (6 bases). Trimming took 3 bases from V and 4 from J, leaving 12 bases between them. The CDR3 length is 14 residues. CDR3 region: CASSFAQGSTEAFF. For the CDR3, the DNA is TGTGCCAGCAGTTTCGCCCAGGGGAGCACTGAAGCTTTCTTT.

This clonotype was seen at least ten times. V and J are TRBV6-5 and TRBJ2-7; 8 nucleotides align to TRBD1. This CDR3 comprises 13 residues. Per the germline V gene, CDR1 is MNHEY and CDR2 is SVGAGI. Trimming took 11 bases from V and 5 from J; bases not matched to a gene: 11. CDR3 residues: CAVAGGVPHEQYF. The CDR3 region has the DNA TGTGCCGTCGCAGGGGGCGTTCCCCACGAGCAGTACTTC.

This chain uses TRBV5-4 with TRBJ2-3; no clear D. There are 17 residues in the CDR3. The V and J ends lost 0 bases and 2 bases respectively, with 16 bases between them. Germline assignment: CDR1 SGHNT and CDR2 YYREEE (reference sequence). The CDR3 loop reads CASSLASPTPLTDTQYF. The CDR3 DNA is TGTGCCAGCAGCTTGGCGTCCCCTACTCCACTCACAGATACGCAGTATTTT.

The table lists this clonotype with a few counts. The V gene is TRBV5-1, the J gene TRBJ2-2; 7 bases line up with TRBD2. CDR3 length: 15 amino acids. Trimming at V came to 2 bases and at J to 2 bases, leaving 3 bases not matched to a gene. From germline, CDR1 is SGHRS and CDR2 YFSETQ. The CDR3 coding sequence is TGCGCCAGCAGCTTTCCGGGGGGTAACACCGGGGAGCTGTTTTTT. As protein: CASSFPGGNTGELFF. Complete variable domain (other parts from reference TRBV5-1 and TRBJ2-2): KAGVTQTPRYLIKTRGQQVTLSCSPISGHRSVSWYQQTPGQGLQFLFEYFSETQRNKGNFPGRFSGRQFSNSRSEMNVSTLELGDSALYLCASSFPGGNTGELFFGEGSRLTVL.

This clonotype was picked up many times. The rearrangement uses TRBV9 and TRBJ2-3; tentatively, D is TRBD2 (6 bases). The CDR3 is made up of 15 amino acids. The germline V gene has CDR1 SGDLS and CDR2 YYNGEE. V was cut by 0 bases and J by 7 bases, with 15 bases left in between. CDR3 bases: TGTGCCAGCAGCGTAGGGAGGGAGTCCCTGAATACGCAGTATTTT. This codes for CASSVGRESLNTQYF.

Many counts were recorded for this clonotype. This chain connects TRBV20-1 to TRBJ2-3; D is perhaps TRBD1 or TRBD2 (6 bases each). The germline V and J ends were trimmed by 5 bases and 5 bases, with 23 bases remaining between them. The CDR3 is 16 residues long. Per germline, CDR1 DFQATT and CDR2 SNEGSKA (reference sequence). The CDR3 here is CSAPPGAPGVGDTQYF. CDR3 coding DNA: TGCAGTGCTCCCCCGGGGGCCCCCGGAGTCGGAGATACGCAGTATTTT.

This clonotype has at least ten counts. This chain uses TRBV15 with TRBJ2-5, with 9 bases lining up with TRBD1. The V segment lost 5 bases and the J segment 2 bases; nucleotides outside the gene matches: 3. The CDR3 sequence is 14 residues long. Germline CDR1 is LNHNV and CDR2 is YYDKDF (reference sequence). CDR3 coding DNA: TGTGCCACCAGCGACGGACAGGGGCAAGAGACCCAGTACTTC. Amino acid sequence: CATSDGQGQETQYF.

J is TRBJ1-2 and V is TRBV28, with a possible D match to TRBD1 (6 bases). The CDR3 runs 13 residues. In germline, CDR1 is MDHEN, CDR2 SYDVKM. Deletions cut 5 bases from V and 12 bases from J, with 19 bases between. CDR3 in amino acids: CASSVRVRGEDTF. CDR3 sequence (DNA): TGTGCCAGCAGTGTAAGAGTTAGGGGGGAAGACACCTTC.